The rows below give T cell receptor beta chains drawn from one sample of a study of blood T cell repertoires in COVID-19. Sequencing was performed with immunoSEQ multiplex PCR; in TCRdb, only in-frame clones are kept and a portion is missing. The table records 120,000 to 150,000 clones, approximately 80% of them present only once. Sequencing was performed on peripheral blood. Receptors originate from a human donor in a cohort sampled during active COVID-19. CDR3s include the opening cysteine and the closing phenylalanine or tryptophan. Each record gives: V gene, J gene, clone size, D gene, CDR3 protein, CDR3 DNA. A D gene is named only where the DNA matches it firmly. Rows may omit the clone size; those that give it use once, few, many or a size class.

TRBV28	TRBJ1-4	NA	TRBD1	CASSRQGAREKLFF	TGTGCCAGCTCGAGACAGGGGGCTCGGGAAAAACTGTTTTTT
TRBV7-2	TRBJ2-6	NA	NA	CASSLVPGHGANVLTF	TGTGCCAGCAGCTTAGTACCAGGGCACGGGGCCAACGTCCTGACTTTC
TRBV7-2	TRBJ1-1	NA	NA	CASSYLLGHSEAFF	TGTGCCAGCAGCTACCTACTGGGACATTCTGAAGCTTTCTTT
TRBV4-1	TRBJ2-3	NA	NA	CASSQHPGTSTDTQYF	TGCGCCAGCAGCCAACACCCCGGGACTAGCACAGATACGCAGTATTTT
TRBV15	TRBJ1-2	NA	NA	CATSRRGINYGYTF	TGTGCCACCAGCAGAAGGGGGATTAACTATGGCTACACCTTC
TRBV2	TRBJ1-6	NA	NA	CASSPRTGGNSPLHF	TGTGCCAGCAGTCCACGGACGGGGGGGAATTCACCCCTCCACTTT
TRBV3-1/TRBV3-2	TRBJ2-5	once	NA	CASSQGPTPRETQYF	TGTGCCAGCAGCCAAGGTCCCACCCCGAGGGAGACCCAGTACTTC
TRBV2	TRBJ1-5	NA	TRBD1	CASRGQGAGNQPQHF	TGTGCCAGCAGGGGACAGGGGGCAGGGAATCAGCCCCAGCATTTT
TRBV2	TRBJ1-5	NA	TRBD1	CASSEGTGANQPQHF	TGTGCCAGCAGTGAAGGGACAGGGGCTAATCAGCCCCAGCATTTT
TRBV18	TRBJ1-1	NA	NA	CASSSGEGAFF	TGTGCCAGCTCTTCAGGGGAGGGAGCTTTCTTT